Detailed here is one TCR beta chain. Its cognate antigen is unknown. Here immunoSEQ multiplex PCR was the method, and the copy in TCRdb shows in-frame clones only, minus some. Of about 100,000 clones listed, about 87% are singletons. CDR1 and CDR2 (germline): SGHRS, YFSETQ. V gave up 0 bases and J gave up 3 bases, with 15 bases separating them. The CDR3 spans 16 residues. This sample was included in a study of T cell responses to AZD1222 COVID-19 vaccine. General study points: Nearly half of spike-specific TCRs reportedly target unmutated variant regions. With dominance at 160-218 and 743-854, vaccine-associated CD4 TCRs spanned spike. Every sample of the repertoires postdated the peak T cell response.

The sample consisted of peripheral blood, taken on day 0 of AZD1222 vaccination. This chain links TRBV5-1 with TRBJ1-1; D unclear. This sequence originates from an adult in good health. The DNA of the CDR3 is TGCGCCAGCAGCTTGGATGGCAGACCCCCATACACTGAAGCTTTCTTT. Its protein is CASSLDGRPPYTEAFF.